The 31 T cell receptor beta chains given below trace back to one sample, sequenced in a study of blood T cells in healthy people across ages. Using a J-beta primer mix together with a sample-barcoded 5' primer, a second PCR was run for roughly 6 to 11 cycles. Each CDR3 protein gets one entry after TCRdb re-called the 5' RACE reads with MiXCR. This sample yields 1.5 million to 1.8 million distinct CDR3 sequences, of which less than 45% are seen a single time; 4% belongs to the top ten. The sequencing sample was made of blood. Receptors originate from a woman younger than 35 in good health.

This clonotype was observed once. The V and J genes are TRBV20-1 and TRBJ2-5; D may be TRBD1 (6 bases). The DNA matches TRBJ2-7 better at its end, which makes the J call doubtful. CDR1 and CDR2 (germline): DFQATT, SNEGSKA (reference sequence). The CDR3 is made up of 14 amino acids. This CDR3 reads CSASETGQNYEQYF. In DNA, the CDR3 is TGCAGTGCTAGCGAGACTGGACAGAACTACGAGCAGTACTTC.

This clonotype was counted ten times or more. This CDR3 reads CASSSTGYSNQPQHF. As DNA, the CDR3 is TGTGCCAGCAGTTCGACAGGGTATAGCAATCAGCCCCAGCATTTT. V gene TRBV7-2 combines with J gene TRBJ1-5; 7 bases line up with TRBD1. V was pared by 6 bases and J by 0 bases, with 5 bases of the junction left unmatched. Germline V CDR1 and CDR2: SGHTA, FQGNSA. The CDR3 extends over 15 amino acids.

This clonotype was seen a few times. V is TRBV15 and J is TRBJ1-2; the D is unclear. The germline V gene has CDR1 LNHNV and CDR2 YYDKDF (reference sequence). The V end was cut by 4 bases, the J end by 4 bases, with 19 bases between. There are 16 residues in the CDR3. CDR3 sequence: CATSTPTGEGGYGYTF. DNA for the CDR3: TGTGCCACCAGCACTCCCACCGGGGAAGGAGGCTATGGCTACACCTTC.

The V and J genes are TRBV7-2 and TRBJ1-6, with D hard to call. The germline gives CDR1 SGHTA, CDR2 FQGNSA. V was trimmed by 4 bases and J by 3 bases, leaving 10 bases between them. The CDR3 sequence is 15 residues long. The CDR3 DNA reads TGTGCCAGCAGCTCCAGACCGGACTATAATTCACCCCTCCACTTT. Residues: CASSSRPDYNSPLHF. The whole variable domain, remainder taken from reference TRBV7-2 and TRBJ1-6, is GAGVSQSPSNKVTEKGKDVELRCDPISGHTALYWYRQSLGQGLEFLIYFQGNSAPDKSGLPSDRFSAERTGGSVSTLTIQRTQQEDSAVYLCASSSRPDYNSPLHFGNGTRLTVT.

This clonotype was detected a few times. The chain is built from TRBV6-5 and TRBJ2-5; D is uncertain. The DNA end is more similar to TRBJ2-7, so the J call may be wrong. CDR3 length: 13 amino acids. Germline V gene sequence: CDR1 MNHEY, CDR2 SVGAGI. CDR3 coding DNA: TGTGCCAGCAGTTGCGACGGTGCCTACGAGCAGTACTTC. This codes for CASSCDGAYEQYF.

The chain couples TRBV5-1 to TRBJ2-5, with 9 bases matching TRBD1. V trimming: 2 bases; J trimming: 11 bases; junction bases outside the gene matches: 16. CDR1 is SGHRS and CDR2 is YFSETQ in the germline V gene. This CDR3 is built from 16 residues. The CDR3 region has the DNA TGCGCCAGCAGCTTTCCTCCGGGACAGGGTTACAATGAGCAGTACTTC. As protein: CASSFPPGQGYNEQYF.

V and J are TRBV13 and TRBJ2-1; TRBD1 is a possible D gene (5 bases). Germline V gene sequence: CDR1 PRHDT, CDR2 FYEKMQ (reference sequence). Trimming stripped 0 bases from V and 8 bases from J, with 14 bases between. The CDR3 contains 15 residues. The CDR3: CASSLGTVLYHEQFF. For the CDR3, the DNA is TGTGCCAGCAGCTTAGGGACAGTGTTGTACCATGAGCAGTTCTTC.

In regard to this clonotype: It is likely a read error, because the conserved phenylalanine at the end of the CDR3 is missing. The rearrangement joins TRBV2 to TRBJ2-1; D perhaps matches TRBD2 (6 bases). The CDR3 has 17 residues. The V and J ends lost 2 bases and 5 bases respectively, with 19 bases between them. Per germline, CDR1 SNHLY and CDR2 FYNNEI. The CDR3 nucleotides are TGTGCCAGCAGTGAATGGGGCCGAACTAGCTTAGACAATGAGCAGTTCGTC. As protein: CASSEWGRTSLDNEQFV.

This chain uses TRBV6-5 with TRBJ2-7, with D possibly being TRBD2 (6 bases). With the DNA end fitting TRBJ2-5 better, the J assignment may be wrong. Per germline, CDR1 MNHEY and CDR2 SVGAGI. The CDR3 consists of 14 residues. The CDR3 sequence: CASSRGRSRETQYF. CDR3 DNA sequence: TGTGCCAGCAGCCGGGGGAGGTCACGGGAGACCCAGTACTTC.

A few counts support this clonotype. The chain carries TRBV9 and TRBJ2-1, with TRBD2 identical over 12 bases. The V gene's germline CDR1 is SGDLS and CDR2 YYNGEE. Germline trimming cut 0 bases from V and 6 bases from J; bases unmatched to any gene: 10. This CDR3 spans 18 amino acids. This CDR3 reads CASSVEPSGGAELNEQFF. Here the CDR3 DNA reads TGTGCCAGCAGCGTAGAGCCTAGCGGGGGGGCCGAACTCAATGAGCAGTTCTTC. The whole variable domain, remainder taken from reference TRBV9 and TRBJ2-1, is DSGVTQTPKHLITATGQRVTLRCSPRSGDLSVYWYQQSLDQGLQFLIQYYNGEERAKGNILERFSAQQFPDLHSELNLSSLELGDSALYFCASSVEPSGGAELNEQFFGPGTRLTVL.

The V and J genes are TRBV13 and TRBJ1-6; no reliable D call. Trimming removed 4 bases from V and 15 bases from J, with 13 bases in between. The germline V gene has CDR1 PRHDT and CDR2 FYEKMQ (reference sequence). The CDR3 is 12 amino acids. The CDR3 reads CASSSTIGNLHF. CDR3 coding DNA: TGTGCCAGCAGCTCGACTATCGGTAACCTCCACTTT.

The chain couples TRBV7-9 to TRBJ2-5, with 8 bases that match TRBD1. Germline assignment: CDR1 SEHNR and CDR2 FQNEAQ (reference sequence). The CDR3 consists of 14 residues. With 4 bases clipped from V and 6 bases from J, the junction kept 7 bases outside the gene matches. The CDR3 sequence: CASSSQTGDKTQYF. Written as DNA, the CDR3 is TGTGCCAGCAGCTCGCAGACAGGGGATAAGACCCAGTACTTC. The full variable domain, with the rest looked up from reference TRBV7-9 and TRBJ2-5, is DTGVSQNPRHKITKRGQNVTFRCDPISEHNRLYWYRQTLGQGPEFLTYFQNEAQLEKSRLLSDRFSAERPKGSFSTLEIQRTEQGDSAMYLCASSSQTGDKTQYFGPGTRLLVL.

V is TRBV24-1 and J is TRBJ2-1; D is unresolved. The CDR3 runs to 14 residues. Per germline, CDR1 KGHDR and CDR2 SFDVKD. V lost 3 bases to trimming and J lost 5 bases, with 10 bases between them. CDR3 coding DNA: TGTGCCACCAGTGATGTAGGGTTAAACAATGAGCAGTTCTTC. As protein: CATSDVGLNNEQFF.

This clonotype was seen more than once but under ten times. This sequence joins TRBV19 and TRBJ2-5; D not resolved. CDR1 LNHDA and CDR2 SQIVND come from the germline V gene (reference sequence). Deletions cut 1 base from V and 5 bases from J, with 8 bases between. The CDR3 consists of 13 residues. The CDR3 sequence is CASSIGGGETQYF. The DNA for the CDR3 is TGTGCCAGTAGTATAGGTGGTGGGGAGACCCAGTACTTC.

Comment on this clonotype: Just one base apart from a much larger clone, this may be a read error. CDR3 loop: CAGSSGLAEYNEQFF. CDR3 sequence (DNA): TGTGCCGGCAGCTCCGGACTAGCGGAATACAATGAGCAGTTCTTC. The chain recombines TRBV4-2 with TRBJ2-1; 10 bases match TRBD2. The CDR3 spans 15 residues. From germline, CDR1 is LGHNA and CDR2 YNFKEQ.

Of note for this clonotype: An end of the junction does not agree with germline; a read error may underlie this. The rearrangement links TRBV4-3 to TRBJ2-3, with TRBD2 matching over 12 bases. CDR1 LGHNA and CDR2 YSLEER come from the germline V gene. The CDR3 sequence is 21 residues long. DNA of the CDR3: TGCGCCAGCAGCCAAGATCTGGCTAGCGGGAGGGCCCTCTGGGGCACACATACGCAGTATTTT. Translating it yields CASSQDLASGRALWGTHTQYF.

This clonotype came up a few times. The chain joins TRBV12-3 or TRBV12-4 to TRBJ2-7; TRBD1 might be the D (5 bases). V was trimmed by 2 bases and J by 6 bases, leaving 11 bases between them. The CDR3 consists of 13 residues. The CDR3 sequence is CASSLFRVGEQYF. The CDR3 nucleotides read TGTGCCAGCAGTTTATTCAGGGTTGGCGAGCAGTACTTC.

This clonotype has a handful of counts. V gene TRBV12-5 combines with J gene TRBJ2-7; 7 bases fit TRBD1. The J segment lost 4 bases and the V segment lost 4 bases, leaving 4 bases of the junction unmatched. The CDR3 is 13 amino acids. Looked up from germline, CDR1 is LGHNT and CDR2 is FRNRAP. The CDR3 reads CASGSDREYEQYF. In DNA form, the CDR3 reads TGTGCTAGTGGTTCTGACAGGGAGTACGAGCAGTACTTC.

This clonotype turned up a few times. The CDR3 DNA sequence: TGTGCCAGCAGTGAACGATCTGACCGGGGTTTTGGCTACACCTTC. The encoded protein is CASSERSDRGFGYTF. The chain carries TRBV6-1 and TRBJ1-2; D is undetermined. This CDR3 has 15 amino acids. V gave up 2 bases and J gave up 7 bases, with 17 bases separating them. Germline V gene sequence: CDR1 MNHNS, CDR2 SASEGT.

This clonotype was seen more than once but under ten times. This sequence joins TRBV20-1 and TRBJ2-5; 9 positions agree with TRBD2. Germline CDR1 is DFQATT and CDR2 is SNEGSKA (reference sequence). This CDR3 has 14 amino acids. J was trimmed by 2 bases and V by 3 bases; bases with no gene match: 4. The CDR3 reads CSARDSGGQETQYF. CDR3 bases: TGCAGTGCTAGGGATAGCGGGGGTCAAGAGACCCAGTACTTC.

This clonotype appeared a few times. The chain is built from TRBV27 and TRBJ1-1; D not resolved. CDR1 is MNHEY and CDR2 is SMNVEV in the germline V gene (reference sequence). The CDR3 spans 16 residues. Trimming removed 5 bases from V and 5 bases from J, with 21 bases in between. CDR3 residues: CASSPPARDGSTEAFF. CDR3 in DNA: TGTGCCAGCAGTCCGCCCGCTAGGGATGGGAGTACTGAAGCTTTCTTT.

The V gene is TRBV27, the J gene TRBJ2-5; 11 bases are a match to TRBD2. In germline, CDR1 is MNHEY, CDR2 SMNVEV (reference sequence). The V gene end was trimmed by 5 bases and the J gene end by 9 bases; junction bases not matched to a gene: 14. CDR3 length: 16 amino acids. This chain's CDR3 is CASSPLAGGGLVSQYF. DNA for the CDR3: TGTGCCAGCAGTCCCCTAGCGGGGGGCGGTCTGGTGTCCCAGTACTTC.

This clonotype was observed a few times. The rearrangement links TRBV20-1 to TRBJ1-2; D ambiguous. The CDR3 is 15 amino acids. Germline V CDR1 and CDR2: DFQATT, SNEGSKA (reference sequence). V was clipped by 0 bases and J by 8 bases, with 19 bases between them. For the CDR3, the DNA is TGCAGTGCTAGAGATCTGAGGACGCGGCCTAGGGGCTACACCTTC. The encoded protein is CSARDLRTRPRGYTF.

The rearrangement joins TRBV28 to TRBJ1-1; 7 bases fit TRBD1. Germline assignment: CDR1 MDHEN and CDR2 SYDVKM. J was trimmed by 10 bases and V by 2 bases; bases with no gene match: 4. This CDR3 comprises 12 residues. CDR3 in amino acids: CASSLRNRGAFF. CDR3 bases: TGTGCCAGCAGTTTAAGGAACAGGGGAGCTTTCTTT.

The genes are TRBV7-9 and TRBJ1-4; a possible D gene is TRBD1 (6 bases). The CDR3 length is 14 residues. Germline loops: CDR1 SEHNR, CDR2 FQNEAQ (reference sequence). Trimming pared 6 bases from V and 6 bases from J, leaving 14 bases between. The CDR3 is CASRKTGFDEKLFF. CDR3 DNA: TGTGCCAGCAGAAAAACAGGGTTTGATGAAAAACTGTTTTTT. The variable domain in full, completed from reference TRBV7-9 and TRBJ1-4, reads DTGVSQNPRHKITKRGQNVTFRCDPISEHNRLYWYRQTLGQGPEFLTYFQNEAQLEKSRLLSDRFSAERPKGSFSTLEIQRTEQGDSAMYLCASRKTGFDEKLFFGSGTQLSVL.

The V and J genes are TRBV6-1 and TRBJ2-2, with TRBD1 as a possible D gene (5 bases). V lost 2 bases and J lost 6, with 13 bases in between. The CDR3 is 15 amino acids. Per germline, CDR1 MNHNS and CDR2 SASEGT. CDR3 coding DNA: TGTGCCAGCAGTGAAAGGGGCAGGGTCCCCGGGGAGCTGTTTTTT. Translation gives CASSERGRVPGELFF.

This clonotype was observed a few times. The chain combines TRBV4-1 with TRBJ1-6; D is ambiguous. This CDR3 comprises 15 residues. The V gene lost 4 bases and the J gene lost 0 bases, with 7 bases spanning the gap. Germline CDR1 and CDR2: MGHRA and YSYEKL. The chain's CDR3 is CASSPAHSYNSPLHF. CDR3 in DNA: TGCGCCAGCAGCCCAGCTCACTCCTATAATTCACCCCTCCACTTT.

A word on this clonotype: One base away lies a much larger clone, so this may be a sequencing read error. The rearrangement links TRBV4-3 to TRBJ2-5, with TRBD2 as a possible D gene (7 bases). The CDR3 length is 16 residues. V was cut by 4 bases and J by 11 bases, with 26 bases left in between. Germline CDR1 reads LGHNA; CDR2 reads YSLEER. CDR3 DNA: TGCGCCAGCAGCCGTCGGGGGGCTCTATCCTACAATGAGCAGTACTTC. This translates into CASSRRGALSYNEQYF.

J is TRBJ2-1 and V is TRBV20-1; TRBD2 matches at 7 bases. Gene TRBJ2-7 matches the end of the DNA better, so the J call may be wrong. The CDR3 contains 15 residues. Germline loops: CDR1 DFQATT, CDR2 SNEGSKA (reference sequence). CDR3 nucleotides: TGCAGTGCTAGGTGGGGGGGTAGCGGTTACAATGAGCAGTACTTC. It codes for CSARWGGSGYNEQYF.

This clonotype has a handful of counts. The chain links TRBV9 to TRBJ1-2; D is uncertain. The CDR3 loop spans 16 amino acids. The V gene's germline CDR1 is SGDLS and CDR2 YYNGEE. The V gene lost 0 bases and the J gene lost 4 bases, with 16 bases spanning the gap. CDR3 loop: CASSVATLATGYGYTF. The CDR3 nucleotides are TGTGCCAGCAGCGTAGCTACCCTCGCCACGGGCTATGGCTACACCTTC.

This clonotype was seen only a few times. V usage is TRBV27 and J usage is TRBJ2-1, with 10 positions matching TRBD1. The CDR3 consists of 15 residues. Trimming cost V 5 bases and J 6 bases; bases outside gene matches: 7. The germline V gene has CDR1 MNHEY and CDR2 SMNVEV (reference sequence). CDR3 in amino acids: CASSTGTGVVNEQFF. The DNA of the CDR3 is TGTGCCAGCAGTACCGGGACAGGGGTAGTCAATGAGCAGTTCTTC.